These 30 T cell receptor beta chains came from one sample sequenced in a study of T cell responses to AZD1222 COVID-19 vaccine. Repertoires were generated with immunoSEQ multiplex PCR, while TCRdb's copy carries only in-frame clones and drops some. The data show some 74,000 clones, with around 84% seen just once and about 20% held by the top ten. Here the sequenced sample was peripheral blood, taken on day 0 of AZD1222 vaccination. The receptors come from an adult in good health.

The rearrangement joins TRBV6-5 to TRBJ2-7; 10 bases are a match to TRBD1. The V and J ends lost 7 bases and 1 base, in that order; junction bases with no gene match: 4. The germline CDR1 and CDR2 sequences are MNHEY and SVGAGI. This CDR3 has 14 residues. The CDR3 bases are TGTGCCAGCACCCTGGACAGGGGGTCCTACGAGCAGTACTTC. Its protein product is CASTLDRGSYEQYF.

CDR3 in DNA: TGCGCCAGCAGCCAAGACCCAGGGGGCATCTACGAGCAGTACTTC. Protein: CASSQDPGGIYEQYF. V is TRBV4-1 and J is TRBJ2-7, with TRBD1 identical over 8 bases. The germline gives CDR1 MGHRA, CDR2 YSYEKL. V dropped 0 bases and J dropped 3; count of bases not matched to a gene: 4. The CDR3 contains 15 residues.

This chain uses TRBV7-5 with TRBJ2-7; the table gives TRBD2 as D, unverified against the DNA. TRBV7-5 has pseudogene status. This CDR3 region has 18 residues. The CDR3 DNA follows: TGTGTCAGAAGCTTAGTATCGCCTAGCGGGGACTCGGCCTACGAGCAGTACTTC. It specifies CVRSLVSPSGDSAYEQYF.

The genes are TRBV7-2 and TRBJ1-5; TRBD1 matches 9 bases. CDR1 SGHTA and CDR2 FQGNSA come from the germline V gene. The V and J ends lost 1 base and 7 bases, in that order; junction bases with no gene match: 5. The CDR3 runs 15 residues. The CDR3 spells CASSLGTGEGQPQHF. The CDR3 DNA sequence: TGTGCCAGCAGCTTAGGGACAGGGGAGGGCCAGCCCCAGCATTTT.

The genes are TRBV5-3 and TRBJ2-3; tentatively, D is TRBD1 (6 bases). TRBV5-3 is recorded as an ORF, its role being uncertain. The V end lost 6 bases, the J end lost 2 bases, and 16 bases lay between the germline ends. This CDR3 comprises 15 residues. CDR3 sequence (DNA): TGTGCCAGAACCCCTTCAGGGGTCTCCACAGATACGCAGTATTTT. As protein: CARTPSGVSTDTQYF.

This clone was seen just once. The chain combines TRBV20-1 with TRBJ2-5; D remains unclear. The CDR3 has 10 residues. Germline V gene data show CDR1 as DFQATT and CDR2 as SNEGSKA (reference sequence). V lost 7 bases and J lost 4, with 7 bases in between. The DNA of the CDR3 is TGCAGTGGGGTTAGAGAGACCCAGTACTTC. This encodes CSGVRETQYF.

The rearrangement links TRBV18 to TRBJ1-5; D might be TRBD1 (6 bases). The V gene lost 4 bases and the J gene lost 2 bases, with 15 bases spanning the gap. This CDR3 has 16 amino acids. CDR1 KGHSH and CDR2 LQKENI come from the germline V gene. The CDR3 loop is CASSLQGLTGNQPQHF. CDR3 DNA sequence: TGTGCCAGCTCACTACAGGGTTTAACGGGCAATCAGCCCCAGCATTTT.

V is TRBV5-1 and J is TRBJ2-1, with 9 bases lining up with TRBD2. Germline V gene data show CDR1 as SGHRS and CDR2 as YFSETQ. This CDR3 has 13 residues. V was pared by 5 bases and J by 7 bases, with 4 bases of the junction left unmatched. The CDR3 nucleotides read TGCGCCAGCAGGACTAGCGGATTGAATGAGCAGTTCTTC. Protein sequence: CASRTSGLNEQFF.

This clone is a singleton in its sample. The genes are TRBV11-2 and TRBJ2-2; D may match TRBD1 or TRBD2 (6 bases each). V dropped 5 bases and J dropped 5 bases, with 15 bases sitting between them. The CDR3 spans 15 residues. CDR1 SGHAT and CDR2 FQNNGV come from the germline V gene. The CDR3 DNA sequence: TGTGCCAGCAGCCAGAGGGGGGCGCAGACCGGGGAGCTGTTTTTT. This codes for CASSQRGAQTGELFF.

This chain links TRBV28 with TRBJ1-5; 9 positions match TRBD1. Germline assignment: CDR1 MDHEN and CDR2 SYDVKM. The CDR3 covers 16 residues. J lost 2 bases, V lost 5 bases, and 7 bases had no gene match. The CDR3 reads CASSQTGGVGNQPQHF. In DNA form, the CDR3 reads TGTGCCAGCAGTCAAACAGGGGGCGTAGGCAATCAGCCCCAGCATTTT.

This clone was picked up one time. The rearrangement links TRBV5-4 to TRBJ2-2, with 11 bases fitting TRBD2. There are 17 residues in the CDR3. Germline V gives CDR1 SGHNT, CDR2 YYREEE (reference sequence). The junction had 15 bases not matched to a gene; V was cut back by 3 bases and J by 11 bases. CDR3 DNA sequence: TGTGCCAGCAGCTCGAAGACTAGCGGGGCGTCGTTGATAGAGCTGTTTTTT. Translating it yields CASSSKTSGASLIELFF.

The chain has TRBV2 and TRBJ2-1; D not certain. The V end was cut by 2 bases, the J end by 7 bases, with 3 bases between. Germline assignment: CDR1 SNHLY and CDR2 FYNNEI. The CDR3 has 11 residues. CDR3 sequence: CASSEKNEQFF. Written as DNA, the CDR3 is TGTGCCAGCAGTGAAAAGAATGAGCAGTTCTTC.

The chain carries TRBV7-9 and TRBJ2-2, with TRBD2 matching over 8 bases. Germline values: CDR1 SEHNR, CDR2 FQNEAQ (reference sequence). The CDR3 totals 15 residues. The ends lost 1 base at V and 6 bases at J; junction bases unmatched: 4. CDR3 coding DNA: TGTGCCAGCAGCTTAGGACTAGCGTTCCCCGGGGAGCTGTTTTTT. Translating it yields CASSLGLAFPGELFF.

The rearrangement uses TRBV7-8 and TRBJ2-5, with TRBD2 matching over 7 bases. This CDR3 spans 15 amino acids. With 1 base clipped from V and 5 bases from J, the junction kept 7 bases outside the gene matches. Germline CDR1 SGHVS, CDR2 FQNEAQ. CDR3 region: CASSLERGPSETQYF. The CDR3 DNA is TGTGCCAGCAGCTTAGAGCGGGGCCCCTCGGAGACCCAGTACTTC. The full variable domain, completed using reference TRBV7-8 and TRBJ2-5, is GAGVSQSPRYKVAKRGQDVALRCDPISGHVSLFWYQQALGQGPEFLTYFQNEAQLDKSGLPSDRFFAERPEGSVSTLKIQRTQQEDSAVYLCASSLERGPSETQYFGPGTRLLVL.

CDR3 protein: CSVGEGAFQPQHF. The CDR3 DNA reads TGCAGCGTTGGGGAGGGGGCTTTTCAGCCCCAGCATTTT. The chain has TRBV29-1 and TRBJ1-5; TRBD1 matches 7 bases. The CDR3 is made up of 13 amino acids. V dropped 4 bases and J dropped 6; count of bases not matched to a gene: 6. The germline V gene encodes CDR1 SQVTM and CDR2 ANQGSEA.

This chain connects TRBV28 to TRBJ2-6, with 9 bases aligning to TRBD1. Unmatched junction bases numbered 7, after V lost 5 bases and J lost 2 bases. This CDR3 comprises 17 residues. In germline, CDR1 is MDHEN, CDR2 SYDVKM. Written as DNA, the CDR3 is TGTGCCAGCAGTCAAATACAGGGGGCACCTGGGGCCAACGTCCTGACTTTC. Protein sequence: CASSQIQGAPGANVLTF.

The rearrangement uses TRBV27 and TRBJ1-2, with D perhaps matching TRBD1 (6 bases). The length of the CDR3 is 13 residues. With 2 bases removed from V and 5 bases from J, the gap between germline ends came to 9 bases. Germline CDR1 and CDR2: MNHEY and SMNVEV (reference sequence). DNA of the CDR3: TGTGCCAGCAGTTTAGGACAGCGATATGGCTACACCTTC. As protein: CASSLGQRYGYTF.

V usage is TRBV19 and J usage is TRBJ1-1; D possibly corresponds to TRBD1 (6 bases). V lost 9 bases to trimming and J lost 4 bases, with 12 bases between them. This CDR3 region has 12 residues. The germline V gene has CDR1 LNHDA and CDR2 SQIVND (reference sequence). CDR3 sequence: CASRPGATEAFF. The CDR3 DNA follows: TGTGCCAGCCGGCCAGGGGCCACTGAAGCTTTCTTT. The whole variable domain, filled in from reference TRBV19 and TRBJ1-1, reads DGGITQSPKYLFRKEGQNVTLSCEQNLNHDAMYWYRQDPGQGLRLIYYSQIVNDFQKGDIAEGYSVSREKKESFPLTVTSAQKNPTAFYLCASRPGATEAFFGQGTRLTVV.

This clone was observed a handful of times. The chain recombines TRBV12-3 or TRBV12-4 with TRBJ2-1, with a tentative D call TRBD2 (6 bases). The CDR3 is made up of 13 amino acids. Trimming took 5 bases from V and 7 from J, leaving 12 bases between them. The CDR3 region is CASSEGLQNEQFF. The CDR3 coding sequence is TGTGCCAGCAGTGAGGGACTTCAGAATGAGCAGTTCTTC.

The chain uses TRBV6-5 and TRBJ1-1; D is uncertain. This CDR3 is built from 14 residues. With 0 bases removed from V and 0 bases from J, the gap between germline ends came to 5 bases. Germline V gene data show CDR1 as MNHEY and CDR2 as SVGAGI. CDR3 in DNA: TGTGCCAGCAGTTACTCATATATGAACACTGAAGCTTTCTTT. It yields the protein CASSYSYMNTEAFF.

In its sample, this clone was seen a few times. DNA of the CDR3: TGTGCCAGCAGCTTAGGCCTGGGTGGACAGGTTTACTCTGGGGCCAACGTCCTGACTTTC. Its translation is CASSLGLGGQVYSGANVLTF. The chain is built from TRBV7-6 and TRBJ2-6; 7 bases fit TRBD1. The V segment lost 1 base and the J segment 0 bases; nucleotides outside the gene matches: 12. Per the germline V gene, CDR1 is SGHVS and CDR2 is FNYEAQ. The CDR3 is made up of 20 amino acids.

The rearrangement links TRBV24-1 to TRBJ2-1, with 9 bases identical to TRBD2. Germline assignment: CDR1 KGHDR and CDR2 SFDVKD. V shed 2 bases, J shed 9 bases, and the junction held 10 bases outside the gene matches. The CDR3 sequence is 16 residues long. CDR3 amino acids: CATSDWRLAGRSEQFF. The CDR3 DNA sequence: TGTGCCACCAGTGATTGGCGGCTAGCGGGGAGGAGTGAGCAGTTCTTC.

DNA of the CDR3: TGTGCCAGCAGCCCGAACGGGGTGGATGGAAACACCATATATTTT. Its translation is CASSPNGVDGNTIYF. This chain connects TRBV7-9 to TRBJ1-3; unclear D gene. V lost 5 bases and J lost 3, with 14 bases in between. Per germline, CDR1 SEHNR and CDR2 FQNEAQ (reference sequence). CDR3 length: 15 amino acids.

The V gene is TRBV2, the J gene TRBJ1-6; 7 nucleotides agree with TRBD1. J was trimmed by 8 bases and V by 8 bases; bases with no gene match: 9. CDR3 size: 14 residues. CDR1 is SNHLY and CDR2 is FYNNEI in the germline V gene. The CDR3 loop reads CASLTQGSYSPLHF. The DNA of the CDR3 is TGTGCCAGCCTAACACAGGGGAGCTATTCACCCCTCCACTTT.

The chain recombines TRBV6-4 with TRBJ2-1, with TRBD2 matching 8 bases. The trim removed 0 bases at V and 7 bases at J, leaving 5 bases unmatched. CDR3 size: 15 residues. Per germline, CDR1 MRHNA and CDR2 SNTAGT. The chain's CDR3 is CASSDSSRGGNEQFF. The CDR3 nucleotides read TGTGCCAGCAGTGACTCGAGTCGGGGGGGAAATGAGCAGTTCTTC.

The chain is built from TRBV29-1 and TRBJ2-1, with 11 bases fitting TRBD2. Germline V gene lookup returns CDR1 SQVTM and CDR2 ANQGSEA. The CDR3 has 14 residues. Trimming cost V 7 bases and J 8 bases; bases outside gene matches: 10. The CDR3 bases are TGCAGCGCCGCTACTAGCGGGGGTGACCATGAGCAGTTCTTC. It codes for CSAATSGGDHEQFF.

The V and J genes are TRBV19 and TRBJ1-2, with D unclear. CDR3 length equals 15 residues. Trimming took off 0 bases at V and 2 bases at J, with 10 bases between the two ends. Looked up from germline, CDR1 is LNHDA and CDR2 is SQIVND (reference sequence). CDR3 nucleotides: TGTGCCAGTAGTATAGAGGCGGTAGGGAACTATGGCTACACCTTC. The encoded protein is CASSIEAVGNYGYTF.

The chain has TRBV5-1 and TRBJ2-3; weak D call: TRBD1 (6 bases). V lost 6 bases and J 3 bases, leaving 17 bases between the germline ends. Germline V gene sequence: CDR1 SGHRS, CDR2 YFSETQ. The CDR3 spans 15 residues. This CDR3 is CASNWGRIETDTQYF. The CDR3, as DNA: TGCGCCAGCAATTGGGGGCGGATTGAGACAGATACGCAGTATTTT.

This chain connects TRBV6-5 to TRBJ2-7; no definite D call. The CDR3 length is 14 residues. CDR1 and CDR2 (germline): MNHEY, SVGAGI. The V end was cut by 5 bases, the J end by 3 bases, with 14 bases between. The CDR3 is CASSLRGDGYEQYF. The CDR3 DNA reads TGTGCCAGCAGTCTACGCGGCGATGGCTACGAGCAGTACTTC.

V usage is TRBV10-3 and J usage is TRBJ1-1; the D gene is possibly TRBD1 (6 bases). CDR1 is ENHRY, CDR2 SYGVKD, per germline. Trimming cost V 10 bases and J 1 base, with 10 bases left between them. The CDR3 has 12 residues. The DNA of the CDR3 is TGTGCCACGAAGGACAGGAACACTGAAGCTTTCTTT. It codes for CATKDRNTEAFF.